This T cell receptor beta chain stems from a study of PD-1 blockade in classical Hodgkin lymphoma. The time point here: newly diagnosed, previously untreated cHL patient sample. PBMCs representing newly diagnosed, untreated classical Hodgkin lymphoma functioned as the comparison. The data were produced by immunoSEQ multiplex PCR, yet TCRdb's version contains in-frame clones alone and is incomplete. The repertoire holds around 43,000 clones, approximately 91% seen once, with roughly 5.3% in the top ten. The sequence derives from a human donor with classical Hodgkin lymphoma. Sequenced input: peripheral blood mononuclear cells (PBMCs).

CDR3 bases: TGTGCCAGCAGCCCAGAAGCGGGAGAAAGGAATGAGCAGTTCTTC. Protein: CASSPEAGERNEQFF. This chain uses TRBV7-3 with TRBJ2-1, with 8 bases lining up with TRBD2. Germline V gene data show CDR1 as SGHTA and CDR2 as FQGTGA. The CDR3 is 15 amino acids. The V segment lost 5 bases and the J segment 7 bases; nucleotides outside the gene matches: 10.